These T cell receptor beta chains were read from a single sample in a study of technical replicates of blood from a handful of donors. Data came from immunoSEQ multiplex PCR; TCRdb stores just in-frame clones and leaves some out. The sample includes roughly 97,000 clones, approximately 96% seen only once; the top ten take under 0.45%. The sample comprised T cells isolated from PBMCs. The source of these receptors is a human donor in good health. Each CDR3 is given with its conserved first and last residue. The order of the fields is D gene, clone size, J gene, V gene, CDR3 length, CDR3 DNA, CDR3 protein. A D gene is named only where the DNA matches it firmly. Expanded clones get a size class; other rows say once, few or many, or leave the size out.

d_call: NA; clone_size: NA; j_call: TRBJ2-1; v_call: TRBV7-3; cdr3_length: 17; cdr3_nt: TGTGCCAGCAGCTTAGCCGTAGCGCGAGCCCCCCTGGGTGAGCAGTTCTTC; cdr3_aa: CASSLAVARAPLGEQFF
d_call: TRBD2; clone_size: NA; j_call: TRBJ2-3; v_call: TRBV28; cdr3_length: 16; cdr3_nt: TGTGCCAGCAGTCCTAGGACTAGCGGGAGCCAAAATACGCAGTATTTT; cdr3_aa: CASSPRTSGSQNTQYF
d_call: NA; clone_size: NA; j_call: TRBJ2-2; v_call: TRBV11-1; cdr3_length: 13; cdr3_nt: TGTGCCAGCTTGGGAGTGTCCACCGGGGAGCTGTTTTTT; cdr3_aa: CASLGVSTGELFF
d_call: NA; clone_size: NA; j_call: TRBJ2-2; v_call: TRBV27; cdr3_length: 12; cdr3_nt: TGTGCCAGCAGTACGGAGACCGGGGAGCTGTTTTTT; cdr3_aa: CASSTETGELFF
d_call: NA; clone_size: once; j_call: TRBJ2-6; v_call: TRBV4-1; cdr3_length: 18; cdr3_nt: TGCGCCAGCAGCCGGCCCTACAGGGATAGTGCTGGGGCCAACGTCCTGACTTTC; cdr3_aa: CASSRPYRDSAGANVLTF
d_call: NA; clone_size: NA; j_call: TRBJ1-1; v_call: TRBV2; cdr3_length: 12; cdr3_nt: TGTGCCAGCAGTGGAGCAGCGGCTGAAGCTTTCTTT; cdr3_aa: CASSGAAAEAFF
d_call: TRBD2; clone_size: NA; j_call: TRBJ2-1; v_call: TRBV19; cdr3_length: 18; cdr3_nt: TGTGCCAGTAGTATTGGACTAGCGGGAGGGCCGTCCTACAATGAGCAGTTCTTC; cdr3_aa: CASSIGLAGGPSYNEQFF
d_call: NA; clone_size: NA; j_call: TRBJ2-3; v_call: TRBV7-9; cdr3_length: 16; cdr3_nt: TGTGCCAGCAGCTTAAAGGCTACAGCTAGCACAGATACGCAGTATTTT; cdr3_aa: CASSLKATASTDTQYF
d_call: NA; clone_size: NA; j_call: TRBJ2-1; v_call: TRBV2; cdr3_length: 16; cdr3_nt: TGTGCCAGCAGTGTGGTCCCTAGCATCGGCTTAAATGAGCAGTTCTTC; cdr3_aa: CASSVVPSIGLNEQFF
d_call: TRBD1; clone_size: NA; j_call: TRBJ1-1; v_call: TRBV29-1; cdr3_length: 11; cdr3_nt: TGCAGCGGGGGACAGGCCGTTGAAGCTTTCTTT; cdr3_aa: CSGGQAVEAFF
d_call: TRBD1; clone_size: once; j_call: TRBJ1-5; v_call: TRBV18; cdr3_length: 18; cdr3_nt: TGTGCCAGCTCAAGTTTTTTCCGGGACAGGGGACCTAATCAGCCCCAGCATTTT; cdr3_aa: CASSSFFRDRGPNQPQHF
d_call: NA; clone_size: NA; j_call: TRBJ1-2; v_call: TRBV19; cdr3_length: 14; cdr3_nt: TGTGCCAGTAGTATAGGGAGGGTTTTCGGTGGCTACACCTTC; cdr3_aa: CASSIGRVFGGYTF
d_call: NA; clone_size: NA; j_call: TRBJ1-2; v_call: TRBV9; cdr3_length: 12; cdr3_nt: TGTGCCAGCAGCGCGGACAGCTATGGCTACACCTTC; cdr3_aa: CASSADSYGYTF
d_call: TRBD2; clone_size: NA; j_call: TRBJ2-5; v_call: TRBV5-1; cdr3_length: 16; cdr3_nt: TGCGCCAGCAGCCTGGGACTAGCGGGAGGGCAAGAGACCCAGTACTTC; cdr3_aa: CASSLGLAGGQETQYF
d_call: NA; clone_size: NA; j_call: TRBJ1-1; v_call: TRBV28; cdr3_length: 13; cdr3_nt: TGTGCCAGCAGACTAAGGGGCAGCACTGAAGCTTTCTTT; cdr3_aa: CASRLRGSTEAFF
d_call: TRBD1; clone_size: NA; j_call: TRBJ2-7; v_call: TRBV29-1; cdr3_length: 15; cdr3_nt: TGCAGCGTTGAGTCAGGACAGGGAGAAGGGTACGAGCAGTACTTC; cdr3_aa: CSVESGQGEGYEQYF
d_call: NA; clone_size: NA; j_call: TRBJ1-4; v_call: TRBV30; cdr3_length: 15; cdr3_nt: TGTGCCTGGAGTGTGGAGGGGCGCCTTAATGAAAAACTGTTTTTT; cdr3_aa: CAWSVEGRLNEKLFF
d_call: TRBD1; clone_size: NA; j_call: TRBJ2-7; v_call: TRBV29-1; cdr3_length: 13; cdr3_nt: TGCAGCGTTGCCCCCGGGACAGCCTACGAGCAGTACTTC; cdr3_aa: CSVAPGTAYEQYF
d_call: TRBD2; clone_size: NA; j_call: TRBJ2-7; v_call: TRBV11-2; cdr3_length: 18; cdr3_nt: TGTGCCAGCAGCTTGCCCGGGACTAGCGATACTGGCTCCTACGAGCAGTACTTC; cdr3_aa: CASSLPGTSDTGSYEQYF
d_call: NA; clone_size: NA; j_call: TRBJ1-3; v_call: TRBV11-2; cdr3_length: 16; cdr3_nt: TGTGCCAGCAGCCGTAGCGGACTGGAATCTGGAAACACCATATATTTT; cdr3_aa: CASSRSGLESGNTIYF
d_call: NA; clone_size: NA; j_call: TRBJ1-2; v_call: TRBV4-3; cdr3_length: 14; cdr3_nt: TGCGCCAGCAGCCAAACACATGATAACTATGGCTACACCTTC; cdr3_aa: CASSQTHDNYGYTF
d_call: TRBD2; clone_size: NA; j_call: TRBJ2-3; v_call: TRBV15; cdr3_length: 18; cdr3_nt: TGTGCCACCAGCAGAGAACTAGCGGGTCCGGTGGGCACAGATACGCAGTATTTT; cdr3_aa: CATSRELAGPVGTDTQYF
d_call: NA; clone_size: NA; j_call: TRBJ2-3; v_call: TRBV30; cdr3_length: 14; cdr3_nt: TGTGCCTGGAGGGCAAGACAGAGCACAGATACGCAGTATTTT; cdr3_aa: CAWRARQSTDTQYF
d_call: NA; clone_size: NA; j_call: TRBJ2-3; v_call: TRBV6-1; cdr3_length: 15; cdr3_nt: TGTGCCAGCAGTGAATCTTGGCGGCCGTCATATACGCAGTATTTT; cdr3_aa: CASSESWRPSYTQYF
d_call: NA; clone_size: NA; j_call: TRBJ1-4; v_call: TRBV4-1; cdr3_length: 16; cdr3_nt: TGCGCCAGCAGCCAAGTAGGACAAACAACTAATGAAAAACTGTTTTTT; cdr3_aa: CASSQVGQTTNEKLFF